A selection of T cell receptor beta chains follows, all from one sample in a study of beta chain bispecific antibodies for T cell cancers. Their target antigens are unknown. Using its own MiXCR run on the 5' RACE reads, TCRdb lists one record per CDR3 protein. The table shows 20,000 to 25,000 distinct CDR3 sequences, with around 2.4% occurring only once. Sequencing input: healthy donor T cells cultured with leukemia cells. The receptor set was obtained from a human donor in good health. Some clones in this sample may be carry-over from other donors' samples. The CDR3 runs from the conserved cysteine through the conserved F or W. The order of the fields is J gene, V gene, CDR3 length, CDR3 protein.

J: TRBJ2-3
V: TRBV15
length: 15
CDR3: CATSRRTSVADTQYF

J: TRBJ2-7
V: TRBV30
length: 11
CDR3: CAWRDSSEQYF

J: TRBJ2-1
V: TRBV6-5
length: 13
CDR3: CASSYASIGMQFF

J: TRBJ2-3
V: TRBV30
length: 11
CDR3: CAWSVKDTQYF

J: TRBJ2-5
V: TRBV4-1
length: 14
CDR3: CASSQKTGVETQYF

J: TRBJ2-2
V: TRBV7-2
length: 13
CDR3: CASSPTSTGELFF

J: TRBJ1-1
V: TRBV27
length: 13
CDR3: CASSFSENTEAFF

J: TRBJ1-5
V: TRBV6-5
length: 16
CDR3: CASSYSRPSGNQPQHF

J: TRBJ1-2
V: TRBV10-3
length: 10
CDR3: CAIGGGIITF

J: TRBJ1-1
V: TRBV6-5
length: 16
CDR3: CASSYPSWGENTEAFF

J: TRBJ2-7
V: TRBV5-1
length: 16
CDR3: CASREFSGTGPYEQYF

J: TRBJ1-3
V: TRBV7-3
length: 18
CDR3: CASSKLRDRLQFGNTIYF

J: TRBJ2-5
V: TRBV28
length: 14
CDR3: CASSLVTAQETQYF

J: TRBJ1-1
V: TRBV5-6
length: 14
CDR3: CASSLDGGNTEAFF

J: TRBJ2-2
V: TRBV27
length: 12
CDR3: CASSREAGELFF

J: TRBJ1-2
V: TRBV18
length: 14
CDR3: CASSPQPNKNGYTF